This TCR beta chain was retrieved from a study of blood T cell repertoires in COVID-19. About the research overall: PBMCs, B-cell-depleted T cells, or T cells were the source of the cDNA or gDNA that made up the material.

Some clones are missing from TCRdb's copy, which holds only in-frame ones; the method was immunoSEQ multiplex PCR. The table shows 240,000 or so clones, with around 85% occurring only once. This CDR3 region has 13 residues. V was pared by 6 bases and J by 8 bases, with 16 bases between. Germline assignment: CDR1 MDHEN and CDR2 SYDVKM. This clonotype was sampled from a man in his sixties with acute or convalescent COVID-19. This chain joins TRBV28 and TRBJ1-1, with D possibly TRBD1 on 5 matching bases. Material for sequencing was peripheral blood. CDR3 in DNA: TGTGCCAGCAGCCTTCGGAGGGCAGGGGAAGCTTTCTTT. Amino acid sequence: CASSLRRAGEAFF.